This is a list of T cell receptor beta chains from one sample in a study of T-cell memory formation after mild COVID-19. Each CDR3 protein gets one entry after TCRdb re-called the 5' RACE reads with MiXCR. The table lists 300,000 to 400,000 distinct CDR3 sequences, 13% to 15% of them singletons. The sequenced sample consisted of PBMCs or a T cell subset sorted from them (not recorded which). The receptors come from a man between 18 and 29 years old who had mild COVID-19 (a few samples of this study predate the infection). Cell type and time point are not known. CDR3s include the opening cysteine and the closing phenylalanine or tryptophan. The order of the fields is D gene, clone size, V gene, J gene, CDR3 protein, CDR3 DNA. A D gene is named only where the DNA matches it firmly. A clone size is listed for some rows: how often the clone was seen (once, few, many), or a class if it is expanded.

d_gene: TRBD1
abundance: few
v_gene: TRBV7-2
j_gene: TRBJ2-1
CDR3aa: CASSFGTGDNEQFF
CDR3nt: TGTGCCAGCAGCTTCGGGACAGGGGACAATGAGCAGTTCTTC

d_gene: TRBD1
abundance: many
v_gene: TRBV29-1
j_gene: TRBJ2-5
CDR3aa: CSVEWDRVGQETQYF
CDR3nt: TGCAGCGTTGAGTGGGACAGGGTTGGTCAAGAGACCCAGTACTTC

d_gene: -
abundance: few
v_gene: TRBV9
j_gene: TRBJ2-5
CDR3aa: CASSVTPTLPTQYF
CDR3nt: TGTGCCAGCAGCGTCACTCCTACCCTTCCGACCCAGTACTTC

d_gene: -
abundance: -
v_gene: TRBV6-5
j_gene: TRBJ2-5
CDR3aa: CASSPRDHVETQYF
CDR3nt: TGTGCCAGCAGTCCAAGGGACCACGTGGAGACCCAGTACTTC

d_gene: -
abundance: -
v_gene: TRBV6-2/TRBV6-3
j_gene: TRBJ2-1
CDR3aa: CASSYTGPGNEQFF
CDR3nt: TGTGCCAGCAGTTACACGGGGCCTGGGAATGAGCAGTTCTTC

d_gene: -
abundance: many
v_gene: TRBV6-5
j_gene: TRBJ1-5
CDR3aa: CASSTYRSSNQPQHF
CDR3nt: TGTGCCAGCAGTACTTACAGGAGTAGCAATCAGCCCCAGCATTTT

d_gene: -
abundance: many
v_gene: TRBV5-1
j_gene: TRBJ2-1
CDR3aa: CASSSGQGISYNEQFF
CDR3nt: TGCGCCAGCAGCTCTGGGCAGGGGATCTCCTACAATGAGCAGTTCTTC

d_gene: -
abundance: many
v_gene: TRBV7-2
j_gene: TRBJ2-5
CDR3aa: CASSPTGAPMKTQYF
CDR3nt: TGTGCCAGCAGCCCTACTGGCGCACCCATGAAGACCCAGTACTTC

d_gene: TRBD1
abundance: few
v_gene: TRBV12-3/TRBV12-4
j_gene: TRBJ1-1
CDR3aa: CASSLRGLAFF
CDR3nt: TGTGCCAGCAGTTTAAGGGGGCTAGCTTTCTTT

d_gene: -
abundance: -
v_gene: TRBV6-2/TRBV6-3
j_gene: TRBJ2-1
CDR3aa: CASSPGGSRSYNEQFF
CDR3nt: TGTGCCAGCAGTCCTGGCGGCAGTCGCTCCTACAATGAGCAGTTCTTC

d_gene: TRBD1
abundance: -
v_gene: TRBV5-1
j_gene: TRBJ2-1
CDR3aa: CASSLATGEYNEQFF
CDR3nt: TGCGCCAGCAGCTTGGCAACAGGGGAATACAATGAGCAGTTCTTC

d_gene: -
abundance: few
v_gene: TRBV6-5
j_gene: TRBJ2-3
CDR3aa: CASSRRTSTDTQYF
CDR3nt: TGTGCCAGCAGCCGTCGGACCAGCACAGATACGCAGTATTTT

d_gene: -
abundance: few
v_gene: TRBV5-1
j_gene: TRBJ2-1
CDR3aa: CASSFDTGNEQFF
CDR3nt: TGCGCCAGCAGCTTCGACACAGGCAATGAGCAGTTCTTC

d_gene: -
abundance: many
v_gene: TRBV7-2
j_gene: TRBJ2-7
CDR3aa: CASSSDFMQEQYF
CDR3nt: TGTGCCAGCAGCTCGGACTTTATGCAAGAGCAGTACTTC

d_gene: -
abundance: -
v_gene: TRBV10-1
j_gene: TRBJ1-1
CDR3aa: CATTSDRVNTEAFF
CDR3nt: TGCGCCACCACGTCGGACAGAGTGAACACTGAAGCTTTCTTT

d_gene: TRBD1
abundance: -
v_gene: TRBV5-4
j_gene: TRBJ1-2
CDR3aa: CASSLGSPQGYNGYTF
CDR3nt: TGTGCCAGCAGCTTGGGATCTCCACAGGGGTATAATGGCTACACCTTC

d_gene: TRBD2
abundance: many
v_gene: TRBV11-2
j_gene: TRBJ2-1
CDR3aa: CASSYPLLAGGPPEQFF
CDR3nt: TGTGCCAGCAGCTACCCCCTACTAGCGGGGGGGCCCCCCGAGCAGTTCTTC

d_gene: -
abundance: many
v_gene: TRBV4-3
j_gene: TRBJ1-1
CDR3aa: CASSQDRGAGTEAFF
CDR3nt: TGCGCCAGCAGCCAAGATCGCGGGGCAGGGACTGAAGCTTTCTTT

d_gene: -
abundance: few
v_gene: TRBV6-2/TRBV6-3
j_gene: TRBJ2-7
CDR3aa: CASSYFEGYEQYF
CDR3nt: TGTGCCAGCAGTTACTTCGAAGGCTACGAGCAGTACTTC

d_gene: -
abundance: few
v_gene: TRBV12-3/TRBV12-4
j_gene: TRBJ1-5
CDR3aa: CASRMESLSNQPQHF
CDR3nt: TGTGCCAGCAGGATGGAGTCCCTGAGCAATCAGCCCCAGCATTTT

d_gene: TRBD1
abundance: -
v_gene: TRBV6-6
j_gene: TRBJ1-6
CDR3aa: CASRGDSKTPLHF
CDR3nt: TGTGCCAGCAGGGGGGACAGCAAAACACCCCTCCACTTT

d_gene: -
abundance: many
v_gene: TRBV20-1
j_gene: TRBJ2-3
CDR3aa: CSARDRGRSPDTQYF
CDR3nt: TGCAGTGCTAGAGATCGGGGCCGGAGTCCAGATACGCAGTATTTT

d_gene: -
abundance: -
v_gene: TRBV19
j_gene: TRBJ2-5
CDR3aa: CASSILAGHQETQYF
CDR3nt: TGTGCCAGTAGTATATTGGCGGGGCACCAAGAGACCCAGTACTTC

d_gene: -
abundance: few
v_gene: TRBV4-3
j_gene: TRBJ2-2
CDR3aa: CASSQDPQGRNGELFF
CDR3nt: TGCGCCAGCAGCCAAGATCCCCAGGGCAGGAACGGGGAGCTGTTTTTT

d_gene: TRBD1
abundance: many
v_gene: TRBV7-2
j_gene: TRBJ2-7
CDR3aa: CASSSQAGTGLHEQYF
CDR3nt: TGTGCCAGCAGCTCCCAAGCCGGGACAGGGTTACACGAGCAGTACTTC

d_gene: -
abundance: -
v_gene: TRBV6-6
j_gene: TRBJ2-2
CDR3aa: CASIGPYTGELFF
CDR3nt: TGTGCCAGTATCGGGCCCTACACCGGGGAGCTGTTTTTT

d_gene: -
abundance: many
v_gene: TRBV11-2
j_gene: TRBJ1-1
CDR3aa: CASSFKNTEAFF
CDR3nt: TGTGCCAGCAGCTTCAAGAACACTGAAGCTTTCTTT

d_gene: TRBD2
abundance: -
v_gene: TRBV5-1
j_gene: TRBJ2-5
CDR3aa: CASSFSSGGKETQYF
CDR3nt: TGCGCCAGCAGCTTCTCTAGCGGGGGGAAAGAGACCCAGTACTTC

d_gene: -
abundance: many
v_gene: TRBV12-3/TRBV12-4
j_gene: TRBJ2-3
CDR3aa: CASSLPPGGTDTQYF
CDR3nt: TGTGCCAGCAGTTTACCACCCGGGGGCACCGATACGCAGTATTTT

d_gene: -
abundance: many
v_gene: TRBV28
j_gene: TRBJ2-5
CDR3aa: CASSSPAEPQETQYF
CDR3nt: TGTGCCAGCAGTTCGCCGGCAGAGCCTCAAGAGACCCAGTACTTC

d_gene: -
abundance: -
v_gene: TRBV12-3/TRBV12-4
j_gene: TRBJ2-7
CDR3aa: CASSLGPFGSYEQYF
CDR3nt: TGTGCCAGCAGTTTAGGCCCGTTTGGGTCCTACGAGCAGTACTTC

d_gene: TRBD1
abundance: many
v_gene: TRBV24-1
j_gene: TRBJ1-1
CDR3aa: CATSEAGGTEAFF
CDR3nt: TGTGCCACCAGTGAGGCAGGGGGGACTGAAGCTTTCTTT

d_gene: -
abundance: many
v_gene: TRBV5-1
j_gene: TRBJ2-4
CDR3aa: CASSFSQAGNIQYF
CDR3nt: TGCGCCAGCAGCTTCTCACAGGCCGGGAACATTCAGTACTTC

d_gene: -
abundance: few
v_gene: TRBV24-1
j_gene: TRBJ1-5
CDR3aa: CATSDPQGFQHF
CDR3nt: TGTGCCACCAGTGATCCACAGGGTTTCCAGCATTTT

d_gene: -
abundance: many
v_gene: TRBV6-5
j_gene: TRBJ1-5
CDR3aa: CASSYSWGNQPQHF
CDR3nt: TGTGCCAGCAGTTACTCATGGGGTAATCAGCCCCAGCATTTT

d_gene: -
abundance: many
v_gene: TRBV6-5
j_gene: TRBJ2-1
CDR3aa: CASSYRQLLGGEQFF
CDR3nt: TGTGCCAGCAGTTACCGCCAACTCCTCGGTGGGGAGCAGTTCTTC

d_gene: -
abundance: few
v_gene: TRBV9
j_gene: TRBJ2-7
CDR3aa: CASSPESHEQYF
CDR3nt: TGTGCCAGCAGCCCCGAGTCCCACGAGCAGTACTTC

d_gene: -
abundance: few
v_gene: TRBV12-3/TRBV12-4
j_gene: TRBJ2-3
CDR3aa: CASSFRAGALNGYTQYF
CDR3nt: TGTGCCAGCAGTTTCAGGGCGGGGGCTTTGAACGGGTATACGCAGTATTTT

d_gene: -
abundance: -
v_gene: TRBV27
j_gene: TRBJ2-5
CDR3aa: CASSTPAGLLETQYF
CDR3nt: TGTGCCAGCAGTACCCCTGCGGGCCTGCTAGAGACCCAGTACTTC

d_gene: -
abundance: few
v_gene: TRBV6-5
j_gene: TRBJ2-7
CDR3aa: CASSYSTGPNYEQYF
CDR3nt: TGTGCCAGCAGTTACTCGACCGGGCCTAACTACGAGCAGTACTTC

d_gene: -
abundance: few
v_gene: TRBV19
j_gene: TRBJ1-1
CDR3aa: CASSIPGTEAFF
CDR3nt: TGTGCCAGTAGTATCCCTGGGACTGAAGCTTTCTTT

d_gene: TRBD2
abundance: once
v_gene: TRBV28
j_gene: TRBJ2-1
CDR3aa: CASRGGLASNEQFF
CDR3nt: TGTGCCAGCAGGGGGGGACTAGCGAGCAATGAGCAGTTCTTC

d_gene: -
abundance: many
v_gene: TRBV4-2
j_gene: TRBJ2-1
CDR3aa: CASRGGRYEQFF
CDR3nt: TGTGCCAGCAGGGGGGGGCGCTATGAGCAGTTCTTC

d_gene: -
abundance: many
v_gene: TRBV4-3
j_gene: TRBJ1-4
CDR3aa: CASSQDGGEKLFF
CDR3nt: TGCGCCAGCAGCCAAGATGGGGGAGAAAAACTGTTTTTT

d_gene: -
abundance: -
v_gene: TRBV5-1
j_gene: TRBJ2-7
CDR3aa: CASSFAGTTYEQYF
CDR3nt: TGCGCCAGCAGCTTCGCGGGGACGACCTACGAGCAGTACTTC

d_gene: -
abundance: few
v_gene: TRBV7-2
j_gene: TRBJ2-5
CDR3aa: CASSPQTSWETQYF
CDR3nt: TGTGCCAGCAGCCCACAGACTAGTTGGGAGACCCAGTACTTC

d_gene: -
abundance: few
v_gene: TRBV7-2
j_gene: TRBJ2-5
CDR3aa: CASSPHGATQETQYF
CDR3nt: TGTGCCAGCAGCCCCCACGGGGCGACCCAAGAGACCCAGTACTTC

d_gene: TRBD1
abundance: -
v_gene: TRBV3-1
j_gene: TRBJ2-2
CDR3aa: CASSHSDRSAGELFF
CDR3nt: TGTGCCAGCAGCCACTCGGACAGGAGTGCCGGGGAGCTGTTTTTT

d_gene: TRBD1
abundance: -
v_gene: TRBV6-5
j_gene: TRBJ1-2
CDR3aa: CASSNRGARTYGYTF
CDR3nt: TGTGCCAGCAGTAACAGGGGCGCTAGAACCTATGGCTACACCTTC

d_gene: TRBD1
abundance: -
v_gene: TRBV29-1
j_gene: TRBJ1-1
CDR3aa: CSVEGQGAGTNTEAFF
CDR3nt: TGCAGCGTTGAGGGACAGGGGGCCGGAACGAACACTGAAGCTTTCTTT

d_gene: TRBD1
abundance: -
v_gene: TRBV12-3/TRBV12-4
j_gene: TRBJ1-1
CDR3aa: CASSYRGLDAFF
CDR3nt: TGTGCCAGCAGCTACAGGGGGCTCGACGCTTTCTTT

d_gene: -
abundance: -
v_gene: TRBV4-3
j_gene: TRBJ1-2
CDR3aa: CASSQDYYRQNYGYTF
CDR3nt: TGCGCCAGCAGCCAAGATTACTACCGGCAGAACTATGGCTACACCTTC